The next 27 T cell receptor beta chains were all read from a single sample in a study of shared clonotypes between healthy human individuals. TCRdb's copy holds only in-frame clones and misses some; the assay was immunoSEQ multiplex PCR. The profile shows a few million clones, 93% of them singletons. Sequencing used naive CD4+ T cells from PBMCs. Indicated subset: CD45RA+ positively selected. The receptor source for this set is a man between 18 and 29 years old in good health. Some clones in this sample may be carry-over from other donors' samples.

This chain links TRBV28 with TRBJ2-3; the match to TRBD1 covers 7 bases. Germline V gene sequence: CDR1 MDHEN, CDR2 SYDVKM. CDR3 length: 14 residues. The trim removed 8 bases at V and 3 bases at J, leaving 8 bases unmatched. The CDR3 sequence: CASYYRGRTDTQYF. The CDR3 region has the DNA TGTGCCAGCTACTACAGGGGAAGGACAGATACGCAGTATTTT.

This chain links TRBV28 with TRBJ1-1; 8 bases agree with TRBD1. Trimming removed 6 bases from V and 4 bases from J; junction bases left unmatched: 10. Per germline, CDR1 MDHEN and CDR2 SYDVKM. The CDR3 is made up of 15 amino acids. CDR3 residues: CASSPYDRGITEAFF. The CDR3 DNA reads TGTGCCAGCAGCCCTTACGACAGGGGAATCACTGAAGCTTTCTTT. Complete variable domain (other parts from reference TRBV28 and TRBJ1-1): DVKVTQSSRYLVKRTGEKVFLECVQDMDHENMFWYRQDPGLGLRLIYFSYDVKMKEKGDIPEGYSVSREKKERFSLILESASTNQTSMYLCASSPYDRGITEAFFGQGTRLTVV.

The chain has TRBV21-1 and TRBJ2-7; the table assigns TRBD2, which was not confirmed against the DNA. TRBV21-1 represents a pseudogene. CDR3 length: 18 residues. The CDR3: CASSNRGPRREFSYEQYF. For the CDR3, the DNA is TGTGCCAGCAGCAATCGGGGACCACGTCGGGAGTTCTCCTACGAGCAGTACTTC.

This chain joins TRBV27 and TRBJ2-2, with D unresolved. The germline V gene encodes CDR1 MNHEY and CDR2 SMNVEV (reference sequence). This CDR3 region has 15 residues. Trimming left V 2 bases short and J 1 base short, with 8 bases between. This chain's CDR3 is CASSLVAGNTGELFF. CDR3 in DNA: TGTGCCAGCAGTTTAGTCGCAGGGAACACCGGGGAGCTGTTTTTT.

This chain joins TRBV7-9 and TRBJ2-7; TRBD1 or TRBD2 may be the D gene (5 bases each). V dropped 0 bases and J dropped 7 bases, with 19 bases sitting between them. This CDR3 is built from 16 residues. Germline V lookup: CDR1 SEHNR, CDR2 FQNEAQ (reference sequence). CDR3 sequence reads: CASSLAGVGLPGEQYF. CDR3 bases: TGTGCCAGCAGCTTAGCGGGGGTTGGGCTCCCGGGAGAGCAGTACTTC.

The chain uses TRBV7-2 and TRBJ2-7, with TRBD2 identical over 12 bases. J gave up 2 bases and V 5 bases, and 4 bases lay outside the gene matches. This CDR3 has 15 residues. Germline-derived CDR1 and CDR2 are SGHTA and FQGNSA. DNA for the CDR3: TGTGCCAGCAGCACACTAGCGGGAGGCCCCTACGAGCAGTACTTC. Translated: CASSTLAGGPYEQYF. The variable domain in full, completed from reference TRBV7-2 and TRBJ2-7, reads GAGVSQSPSNKVTEKGKDVELRCDPISGHTALYWYRQSLGQGLEFLIYFQGNSAPDKSGLPSDRFSAERTGGSVSTLTIQRTQQEDSAVYLCASSTLAGGPYEQYFGPGTRLTVT.

This chain links TRBV28 with TRBJ1-4; D perhaps matches TRBD1 (5 bases). CDR1 is MDHEN and CDR2 is SYDVKM in the germline V gene. The V end lost 2 bases, the J end lost 8 bases, and 15 bases lay between the germline ends. The CDR3 covers 15 residues. CDR3 DNA: TGTGCCAGCAGTTTACTCAGGGAGATGTCCGAAAAACTGTTTTTT. Translating it yields CASSLLREMSEKLFF.

V usage is TRBV7-3 and J usage is TRBJ2-1; the D is unclear. The germline V gene has CDR1 SGHTA and CDR2 FQGTGA. There are 15 residues in the CDR3. Trimming took 4 bases from V and 1 from J, leaving 11 bases between them. The DNA of the CDR3 is TGTGCCAGCAGCTCCGGAGATGCATCCTACAATGAGCAGTTCTTC. It is translated as CASSSGDASYNEQFF.

For this clone: The sample contains more than one DNA sequence encoding this CDR3. The chain joins TRBV19 to TRBJ1-5, with D unresolved. The CDR3 is made up of 12 amino acids. V was clipped by 5 bases and J by 4 bases, with 6 bases between them. CDR1 is LNHDA, CDR2 SQIVND, per germline (reference sequence). The CDR3, as DNA: TGTGCCAGTAGTGTCCTTAATCAGCCCCAGCATTTT. Amino acids: CASSVLNQPQHF. The full variable domain, rest sourced from reference TRBV19 and TRBJ1-5, is DGGITQSPKYLFRKEGQNVTLSCEQNLNHDAMYWYRQDPGQGLRLIYYSQIVNDFQKGDIAEGYSVSREKKESFPLTVTSAQKNPTAFYLCASSVLNQPQHFGDGTRLSIL.

On this clone: Other DNA sequences in this specimen translate into the identical CDR3. This chain uses TRBV6-5 with TRBJ1-2; D not certain. V lost 2 bases and J 2 bases, leaving 9 bases between the germline ends. Germline V gene lookup returns CDR1 MNHEY and CDR2 SVGAGI. This CDR3 is 14 amino acids long. CDR3 in DNA: TGTGCCAGCAGTTACAGGTCGGGGAACTATGGCTACACCTTC. Its protein is CASSYRSGNYGYTF.

The J gene is TRBJ2-7, the V gene TRBV6-5; D is undetermined. The CDR3 contains 13 residues. Per germline, CDR1 MNHEY and CDR2 SVGAGI. V gave up 5 bases and J gave up 0 bases, with 8 bases separating them. Here the CDR3 reads CASSSYNSYEQYF. CDR3 DNA: TGTGCCAGCAGTAGTTATAACTCCTACGAGCAGTACTTC.

Concerning this clone: Different DNA sequences within this sample yield the same CDR3. V usage is TRBV7-3 and J usage is TRBJ2-1, with unresolved D. Trimming took off 5 bases at V and 3 bases at J, with 8 bases between the two ends. Germline CDR1 SGHTA, CDR2 FQGTGA. The CDR3 contains 13 residues. CDR3 in amino acids: CASSAGSYNEQFF. The CDR3 DNA reads TGTGCCAGCAGCGCCGGAAGCTACAATGAGCAGTTCTTC.

The chain joins TRBV18 to TRBJ2-7; 12 nucleotides match TRBD2. CDR1 is KGHSH and CDR2 is LQKENI in the germline V gene. The junction had 5 bases not matched to a gene; V was cut back by 5 bases and J by 0 bases. CDR3 length: 16 residues. The CDR3 DNA follows: TGTGCCAGCTCAGACGGACTAGCGGGGAACTCCTACGAGCAGTACTTC. Encoded protein: CASSDGLAGNSYEQYF.

The count of this clone is one. This sequence joins TRBV5-1 and TRBJ1-2; possible D gene TRBD1, 5 bases. CDR1 SGHRS and CDR2 YFSETQ come from the germline V gene. CDR3 length equals 16 residues. Trimming shortened V by 2 bases and J by 4 bases, and 18 bases separated the two germline ends. As DNA, the CDR3 is TGCGCCAGCAGCTTAACCTCCGGGACCCCCCTCTATGGCTACACCTTC. Translation gives CASSLTSGTPLYGYTF.

V gene TRBV2 combines with J gene TRBJ2-3, with 9 positions matching TRBD1. The CDR3 loop spans 13 amino acids. Trimming cost V 6 bases and J 3 bases; bases outside gene matches: 1. Germline V gives CDR1 SNHLY, CDR2 FYNNEI. CDR3 in amino acids: CASRQGATDTQYF. For the CDR3, the DNA is TGTGCCAGCAGACAGGGGGCAACAGATACGCAGTATTTT.

The gene calls are TRBV5-1 and TRBJ1-4, with TRBD1 identical over 7 bases. Trimming took 5 bases from V and 8 from J; bases not matched to a gene: 18. The CDR3 has 17 residues. Germline loops: CDR1 SGHRS, CDR2 YFSETQ. CDR3 residues: CASSPGYRGSGPEKLFF. The CDR3 bases are TGCGCCAGCAGTCCCGGATACAGGGGATCCGGCCCCGAAAAACTGTTTTTT.

For this clone: Within the sample, other DNA sequences also encode this same CDR3. The J gene is TRBJ1-2, the V gene TRBV2; no definite D call. From germline, CDR1 is SNHLY and CDR2 FYNNEI. This CDR3 contains 11 residues. V shed 8 bases and J shed 4 bases, with 8 bases lying between them. CDR3 sequence: CASGVGYGYTF. The DNA for the CDR3 is TGTGCCAGCGGGGTTGGCTATGGCTACACCTTC.

The chain has TRBV30 and TRBJ2-3; the D gene is possibly TRBD2 (6 bases). CDR3 length: 16 residues. Germline-derived CDR1 and CDR2 are GTSNPN and SVGIG (reference sequence). Between the trimmed V and J ends, which lost 1 base and 3 bases, there was a span of 17 bases. The CDR3 sequence is CAWSEWEAPGTDTQYF. The DNA for the CDR3 is TGTGCCTGGAGTGAGTGGGAGGCCCCTGGTACAGATACGCAGTATTTT.

The CDR3 DNA follows: TGTGCCAGCAGGGCCAGGGCCGCAGATACGCAGTATTTT. Encoded protein: CASRARAADTQYF. The V gene is TRBV6-5, the J gene TRBJ2-3, with a possible D match to TRBD1 (5 bases). Germline V gene lookup returns CDR1 MNHEY and CDR2 SVGAGI. The CDR3 covers 13 residues. With 6 bases removed from V and 4 bases from J, the gap between germline ends came to 11 bases.

About this clone itself: This sample also contains other DNA sequences that code for the same CDR3. This rearrangement joins TRBV7-3 to TRBJ1-1, with TRBD1 as a possible D gene (6 bases). Between the trimmed V and J ends, which lost 5 bases and 4 bases, there was a span of 11 bases. Germline loops: CDR1 SGHTA, CDR2 FQGTGA. The CDR3 runs to 13 residues. The CDR3 nucleotides read TGTGCCAGCAGCGCCCAAGGGGGCACTGAAGCTTTCTTT. Protein: CASSAQGGTEAFF.

The count of this clone is one. The rearrangement links TRBV5-8 to TRBJ2-5, with 9 nucleotides matching TRBD1. Losses at the gene ends were 4 bases for V and 5 bases for J; bases not matched to a gene: 9. Germline CDR1 SGHTS, CDR2 YDEGEE. This CDR3 contains 15 residues. The CDR3 sequence is CASSRGTGIGETQYF. The CDR3 bases are TGTGCCAGCAGCCGAGGGACAGGGATTGGGGAGACCCAGTACTTC.

The rearrangement links TRBV29-1 to TRBJ1-2; no definite D call. V was shortened by 3 bases and J by 8 bases, with 4 bases between the two germline ends. This CDR3 comprises 9 residues. CDR1 SQVTM and CDR2 ANQGSEA come from the germline V gene. CDR3 bases: TGCAGCGTTGAGACGGGCTACACCTTC. Its translation: CSVETGYTF.

This chain joins TRBV6-5 and TRBJ1-5; D perhaps matches TRBD1 (5 bases). Germline CDR1 is MNHEY and CDR2 is SVGAGI. V was cut by 10 bases and J by 1 base, with 14 bases left in between. There are 14 residues in the CDR3. The CDR3, as DNA: TGTGCCACCGGTGGGGGGGGGAGCAATCAGCCCCAGCATTTT. This gives the protein CATGGGGSNQPQHF.

The chain carries TRBV10-2 and TRBJ2-5; 10 nucleotides match TRBD2. Germline V gives CDR1 WSHSY, CDR2 SAAADI. The trim removed 4 bases at V and 4 bases at J, leaving 9 bases unmatched. The CDR3 consists of 16 residues. The CDR3 here is CASSVSLAGVGETQYF. CDR3 nucleotide sequence: TGCGCCAGCAGTGTGAGCCTAGCGGGAGTGGGAGAGACCCAGTACTTC.

Concerning this clone itself: Other nucleotide sequences in the sample specify the same CDR3. The genes are TRBV25-1 and TRBJ2-7; D possibly corresponds to TRBD1 (5 bases). The ends were cut back, 4 bases at V and 2 bases at J, with 9 bases in the middle. The CDR3 totals 13 residues. Germline CDR1 is MGHDK and CDR2 is SYGVNS. CDR3 residues: CASSVPGTYEQYF. CDR3 coding DNA: TGTGCCAGCAGTGTCCCAGGGACCTACGAGCAGTACTTC.

The genes are TRBV21-1 and TRBJ2-3; the table's D gene call, TRBD2, was not cross checked with the DNA. TRBV21-1 is assigned pseudogene status. This CDR3 has 15 amino acids. CDR3 amino acids: CASNPREWIADTQYF. For the CDR3, the DNA is TGTGCCAGCAACCCGAGGGAATGGATAGCAGATACGCAGTATTTT.

This sequence joins TRBV6-5 and TRBJ1-2; D is unresolved. The CDR3 is 13 residues long. Trimming took off 6 bases at V and 10 bases at J, with 18 bases between the two ends. Germline V gene sequence: CDR1 MNHEY, CDR2 SVGAGI. This chain's CDR3 is CASSPTKSGAYTF. The CDR3 coding sequence is TGTGCCAGCAGCCCAACCAAATCCGGCGCCTACACCTTC.